This T cell receptor (beta chain) was sequenced for a study of CD8 T cells in Susac syndrome. An input of roughly 0.5 to 1 ug of RNA was subjected to reverse transcription using random hexamers. An immunoSEQ multiplex PCR generated amplified TCR beta CDR3 products spanning 54 Vbeta and 13 Jbeta. TCRdb passed the immunoSEQ multiplex PCR reads through MiXCR, listing each CDR3 protein once. The repertoire has about 300,000 distinct CDR3 sequences, 92% of them found once; the top ten carry roughly 0.07%. Sequencing of TCR beta, carried out with a high-throughput approach, was applied to CD8+ and CD4+ T cells from the blood. Bulk CD8+ and CD4+ cells came from magnetic negative isolation; CD8+ TEMRA by FACS. This TCR derives from a human donor with multiple sclerosis. Material: CD4+ T cells from PBMCs.

This chain's CDR3 is CASTGANAWSYEQYF. The DNA of the CDR3 is TGTGCCAGCACGGGAGCCAATGCTTGGTCCTACGAGCAGTACTTC. The chain couples TRBV6-2 or TRBV6-3 to TRBJ2-7; a weak D match, TRBD2 (6 bases). With 7 bases removed from V and 1 base from J, the gap between germline ends came to 17 bases. The V gene's germline CDR1 is MNHEY and CDR2 SVGEGT. The CDR3 has 15 residues.